This T cell receptor (beta chain) was identified in a study of patients and donors after allogeneic stem cell transplantation. This CDR3 spans 12 amino acids. Germline CDR1 DFQATT, CDR2 SNEGSKA (reference sequence). The ends were cut back, 6 bases at V and 7 bases at J, with 13 bases in the middle. MiXCR, applied by TCRdb to the RT-PCR reads, yields one record per CDR3 protein. The sample shows roughly 880,000 distinct CDR3 sequences, about a sixth of them seen only once. In this sample, this clonotype turned up a few times. The receptor was isolated from a human donor who was either an allogeneic HSCT recipient or a stem cell or donor lymphocyte infusion donor (not recorded which). It is not recorded whose cells these are; they may come from a transplant donor. Material for sequencing was blood, either unsorted or a sorted T cell fraction (not recorded which). The chain couples TRBV20-1 to TRBJ2-1, with D unresolved. The CDR3 sequence: CSARLEDNEQFF. The CDR3 DNA reads as TGCAGTGCCAGGCTGGAAGATAATGAGCAGTTCTTC.